A selection of T cell receptor beta chains follows, all from one sample in a study of technical replicates of blood from several donors. Sequencing was performed with immunoSEQ multiplex PCR; in TCRdb, only in-frame clones are kept and a portion is missing. The profile covers tens of thousands of clones, with roughly 92% appearing a single time and about 4.5% taken by the ten largest. The sample taken for sequencing was PBMCs. These receptor sequences come from a human donor in good health. Some clones in this sample may be carry-over from other donors' samples. CDR3s include the opening cysteine and the closing phenylalanine or tryptophan. D genes are given only for firm matches. Only some rows state a clone size, as once, few, many or a class for expanded clones.

clone size | J gene | D gene | V gene | CDR3 DNA | CDR3 protein
. | TRBJ2-1 | TRBD2 | TRBV5-1 | TGCGCCAGCAGCGGTAGCGGGGGTTACAATGAGCAGTTCTTC | CASSGSGGYNEQFF
. | TRBJ2-3 | . | TRBV6-1 | TGTGCCAGCAGTGAAGAAACAGGGCATACGCAGTATTTT | CASSEETGHTQYF
. | TRBJ1-1 | . | TRBV4-3 | TGCGCCAGCAGCCAAGATCGTCGGGGAAGGACTGAAGCTTTCTTT | CASSQDRRGRTEAFF
once | TRBJ2-3 | TRBD2 | TRBV13 | TGTGCCAGCAGCCCGCGGGGGGACCTCACAGATACGCAGTATTTT | CASSPRGDLTDTQYF
. | TRBJ2-4 | . | TRBV5-4 | TGTGCCAGCAGCGAACTCGGAGGGCGGAGGGCCCAAAACATTCAGTACTTC | CASSELGGRRAQNIQYF
. | TRBJ2-3 | . | TRBV4-3 | TGCGCCAGCAGCCAAGATCGGGTCTCTAGCACAGATACGCAGTATTTT | CASSQDRVSSTDTQYF
once | TRBJ1-5 | . | TRBV30 | TGTGCCTGGAGTGTAGGAGGGCTTAGCAATCAGCCCCAGCATTTT | CAWSVGGLSNQPQHF
. | TRBJ2-7 | TRBD2 | TRBV5-6 | TGTGCCAGCAGCTCCAGACTAGCGGAACCCTACGAGCAGTACTTC | CASSSRLAEPYEQYF
. | TRBJ2-7 | TRBD2 | TRBV14 | TGTGCCAGTGGGGCTAGCGGGATCTACGAGCAGTACTTC | CASGASGIYEQYF
. | TRBJ2-6 | TRBD2 | TRBV7-2 | TGTGCCAGCAGCTTAGATAGCGGGGGGGCGCCTGGGGCCAACGTCCTGACTTTC | CASSLDSGGAPGANVLTF
. | TRBJ1-4 | . | TRBV14 | TGTGCCAGCAGCCAGGCACAGACCTACCCTGCAACTAATGAAAAACTGTTTTTT | CASSQAQTYPATNEKLFF
. | TRBJ2-1 | TRBD1 | TRBV7-7 | TGTGCCAGCAGCTGGGACAGGGAGACTGAGCAGTTCTTC | CASSWDRETEQFF
. | TRBJ2-1 | TRBD1 | TRBV19 | TGTGCCAGTAGTATTTCAGGGGGCTCCTACAATGAGCAGTTCTTC | CASSISGGSYNEQFF
. | TRBJ2-7 | TRBD1 | TRBV6-5 | TGTGCCAGCAGTAGCCAGGGGGACGAGCAGTACTTC | CASSSQGDEQYF
. | TRBJ2-1 | TRBD1 | TRBV28 | TGTGCCAGCAGTTTCGGATCCTCGAAAAGGGGGCGGGATGAGCAGTTCTTC | CASSFGSSKRGRDEQFF
. | TRBJ2-6 | . | TRBV7-2 | TGTGCCAGCAGCTTAGGCAGCTCTGGGGCCAACGTCCTGACTTTC | CASSLGSSGANVLTF
. | TRBJ2-7 | . | TRBV7-8 | TGTGCCAGCAGCTTAGGACAGCACTACGAGCAGTACTTC | CASSLGQHYEQYF
. | TRBJ2-7 | . | TRBV2 | TGTGCCAGCAGTGAAAAGTACAGTTCCTACGAGCAGTACTTC | CASSEKYSSYEQYF
. | TRBJ2-1 | . | TRBV30 | TGTGCCTGGAGCCGCCAGTATGACTACAATGAGCAGTTCTTC | CAWSRQYDYNEQFF
. | TRBJ2-2 | . | TRBV28 | TGTGCCAGCAGCCCCGGACAGCTACTTTACACCGGGGAGCTGTTTTTT | CASSPGQLLYTGELFF
. | TRBJ2-3 | . | TRBV5-1 | TGCGCCAGCAGCGAGGGGGTTTACACAGATACGCAGTATTTT | CASSEGVYTDTQYF
. | TRBJ2-7 | . | TRBV7-2 | TGTGCCAGCAGCCCCAGTTTGGGCAGGCTGTACGAGCAGTACTTC | CASSPSLGRLYEQYF